Each of the 10 T cell receptor beta chains below was sequenced from the same sample in a study of low-dose radiotherapy and immunotherapy resistance in tumors (dated by TCRdb to 2021 to 2024). The time point label on this specimen signifies: before trial treatment. TCRdb shows the sequencer as Illumina HiSeq 2500. First-strand cDNA was synthesized with Superscript III and a set of TRAV- and TRBV-specific primers, covering both TCRalpha and TCRbeta chains. A roughly 18-cycle PCR with Phusion amplified the TCRs, pairing a constant-region primer with the adapter that was attached to the V primers. TCRdb itself trimmed the public reads at Q25 with fastp, ran MiXCR and retained productive beta chains. CDR3 protein duplicates are merged, each entry listing the most common genes and DNA. This sample gives about 60,000 distinct CDR3 sequences in total; under 30% of them show up just once. Jointly, the top ten make up 5.5% to 6% of the sample.

The source material was PBMCs, sampled before treatment. Receptors were obtained from a male donor with prostate cancer.

V and J are TRBV28 and TRBJ1-2; 12 nucleotides line up with TRBD1. Germline V gives CDR1 MDHEN, CDR2 SYDVKM. J was trimmed by 8 bases and V by 8 bases; bases with no gene match: 3. This CDR3 is 12 amino acids long. The CDR3 sequence is CASGTGGRGYTF. CDR3 sequence (DNA): TGTGCCAGCGGGACAGGGGGCCGAGGCTACACCTTC.

Many counts were recorded for this clonotype. The V call is TRBV5-4, the J call TRBJ2-1; a possible D gene is TRBD2 (6 bases). This CDR3 region has 16 residues. Trimming took off 4 bases at V and 5 bases at J, with 19 bases between the two ends. Germline values: CDR1 SGHNT, CDR2 YYREEE (reference sequence). In DNA form, the CDR3 reads TGTGCCAGCAGCCCTTGGGGTGGGAGGAGTAACAATGAGCAGTTCTTC. Protein: CASSPWGGRSNNEQFF.

Points on this clonotype: A single base is all that separates this from a far larger clone, so a read error is likely. The chain employs TRBV7-2 and TRBJ2-7; possible D gene TRBD1, 5 bases. The V gene's germline CDR1 is SGHTA and CDR2 FQGNSA. There are 13 residues in the CDR3. Trimming took off 5 bases at V and 2 bases at J, with 10 bases between the two ends. The chain's CDR3 is CASSGRAPYEQYF. The CDR3 coding sequence is TGTGCCAGCAGCGGCAGGGCCCCCTACGAGCAGTACTTC.

This clonotype has at least ten counts. The rearrangement joins TRBV11-2 to TRBJ2-1, with 9 positions matching TRBD2. The CDR3 sequence is 15 residues long. V shed 4 bases, J shed 7 bases, and the junction held 8 bases outside the gene matches. Germline-derived CDR1 and CDR2 are SGHAT and FQNNGV. The CDR3 DNA reads as TGTGCCAGCAGCTCCGTAGCGGGAGAGGGGAATGAGCAGTTCTTC. Protein product: CASSSVAGEGNEQFF.

This clonotype was seen repeatedly, ten times or more. The V gene is TRBV2, the J gene TRBJ1-5; D is unresolved. Germline CDR1 is SNHLY and CDR2 is FYNNEI. CDR3 length equals 12 residues. The germline V and J ends were trimmed by 3 bases and 4 bases, with 4 bases remaining between them. The CDR3: CASSDGNQPQHF. The DNA of the CDR3 is TGTGCCAGCAGTGACGGGAATCAGCCCCAGCATTTT.

This clonotype was observed at least ten times. J is TRBJ2-3 and V is TRBV7-6; TRBD1 aligns across 7 bases. The germline CDR1 and CDR2 sequences are SGHVS and FNYEAQ. CDR3 size: 15 residues. Losses at the gene ends were 5 bases for V and 2 bases for J; bases not matched to a gene: 7. Here the CDR3 reads CASSRSTGVTDTQYF. In nucleotides, the CDR3 is TGTGCCAGCAGCCGAAGTACAGGGGTCACAGATACGCAGTATTTT.

In its sample, this clonotype was seen many times. This sequence joins TRBV20-1 and TRBJ2-7; D remains unclear. The V end was cut by 5 bases, the J end by 0 bases, with 8 bases between. The germline CDR1 and CDR2 sequences are DFQATT and SNEGSKA (reference sequence). This CDR3 region has 12 residues. In DNA form, the CDR3 reads TGCAGTGCTGTTCTAACCTCCTACGAGCAGTACTTC. This codes for CSAVLTSYEQYF.

This clonotype came up many times. This sequence joins TRBV20-1 and TRBJ2-7, with 11 bases matching TRBD2. The CDR3 has 14 residues. Trimming removed 4 bases from V and 0 bases from J; junction bases left unmatched: 2. Germline V gives CDR1 DFQATT, CDR2 SNEGSKA (reference sequence). The CDR3 bases are TGCAGTGCTATTACTAGCGGGGGCTCCTACGAGCAGTACTTC. This encodes CSAITSGGSYEQYF.

A remark on this clonotype: This likely reflects a read error, since a far larger clone is one base away. This chain joins TRBV12-3 or TRBV12-4 and TRBJ2-5, with 8 positions matching TRBD2. V shed 3 bases, J shed 11 bases, and the junction held 8 bases outside the gene matches. This CDR3 is built from 13 residues. CDR3 sequence (DNA): TGTGCCAGCAGTTTCGGGACTAGGTATGAGCAGTACTTC. Protein product: CASSFGTRYEQYF.

Turning to this clonotype: Only one base separates this from a far larger clonotype, so it likely reflects a read error. The V gene is TRBV6-1, the J gene TRBJ2-1; no firm D call. CDR1 and CDR2 (germline): MNHNS, SASEGT. This CDR3 is built from 11 residues. The CDR3 coding sequence is TGTGCCAGCAGGGAAGAAAACATTCAGTTCTTC. Its protein product is CASREENIQFF.